This TCR beta chain is drawn from a study of T cell repertoires in cytomegalovirus infection. Study results and limitations: Predominance within the ex vivo response was attributable to HLA-C-restricted CMV-specific TCR beta clonotypes.

Deletions cut 1 base from V and 3 bases from J, with 5 bases between. This CDR3 comprises 13 residues. Germline loops: CDR1 ENHRY, CDR2 SYGVKD. TCRdb re-analysed the reads in MiXCR, keeping a single row per CDR3 protein. The sample contains 900,000 to 950,000 distinct CDR3 sequences, under 40% of which appear only once. Concerning this clonotype: The antigen is undetermined.

Material: cultured CD8+ T cells from PBMCs, obtained from culture after CMV antigen stimulation. This receptor was identified in a human donor in good health (CMV status not recorded). Some clones in this sample may be carry-over from other donors' samples. The chain carries TRBV10-3 and TRBJ2-3; D unresolved. CDR3 loop: CAISELITDTQYF. CDR3 DNA: TGTGCCATCAGTGAGTTAATAACAGATACGCAGTATTTT.